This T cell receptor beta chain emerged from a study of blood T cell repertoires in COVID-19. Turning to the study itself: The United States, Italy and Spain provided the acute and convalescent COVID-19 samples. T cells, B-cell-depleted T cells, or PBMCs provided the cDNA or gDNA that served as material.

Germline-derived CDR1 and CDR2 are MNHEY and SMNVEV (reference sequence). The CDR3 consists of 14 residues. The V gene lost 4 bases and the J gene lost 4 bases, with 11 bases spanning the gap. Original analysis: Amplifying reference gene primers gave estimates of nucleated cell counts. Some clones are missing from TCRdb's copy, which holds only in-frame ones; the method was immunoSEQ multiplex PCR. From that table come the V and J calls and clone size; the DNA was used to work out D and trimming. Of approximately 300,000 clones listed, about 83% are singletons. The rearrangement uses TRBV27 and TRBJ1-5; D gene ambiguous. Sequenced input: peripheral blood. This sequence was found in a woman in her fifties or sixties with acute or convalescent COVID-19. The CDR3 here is CASSSRSRNQPQHF. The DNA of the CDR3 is TGTGCCAGCAGTTCCCGGTCCCGTAATCAGCCCCAGCATTTT.